These T cell receptor beta chains were read from a single sample in a study of blood T cells in healthy people across ages. Each CDR3 protein gets one entry after TCRdb re-called the 5' RACE reads with MiXCR. Found here are around 1.1 million distinct CDR3 sequences, roughly two fifths of them singletons; the top ten hold around 13%. What was sequenced was blood. These receptors originate from a man younger than 30 in good health. Each CDR3 is given with its conserved first and last residue.

length: 13; V: TRBV7-2; CDR3: CASSGGLLETQYF
length: 17; V: TRBV20-1; CDR3: CSASGVQGAEANYGYTF
length: 12; V: TRBV12-3/TRBV12-4; CDR3: CASSQIGRELFF
length: 15; V: TRBV21-1; CDR3: CASSDLLGRETEAFF
length: 15; V: TRBV6-2/TRBV6-3; CDR3: CASTPTIGGLNTQYF
length: 14; V: TRBV4-1; CDR3: CASSQSGGFETQFF
length: 14; V: TRBV9; CDR3: CASSVAGLLDTQYF
length: 14; V: TRBV10-3; CDR3: CAIREGQLNTEAFF
length: 12; V: TRBV7-9; CDR3: CATGDSNTEAFF
length: 13; V: TRBV10-3; CDR3: CAISEGGAYGYTF
length: 14; V: TRBV2; CDR3: CASNAGRDTGELFF
length: 14; V: TRBV5-1; CDR3: CASSLDPGANVLTF
length: 19; V: TRBV5-5; CDR3: CASSLSGPILRDFRDGYTF
length: 15; V: TRBV25-1; CDR3: CASSEFEQSNQPQHF
length: 18; V: TRBV7-2; CDR3: CASSPKVGGALAKNIQYF
length: 13; V: TRBV9; CDR3: CASSVDYRDGYTF
length: 15; V: TRBV3-1; CDR3: CASSQSTVQGYGYTF
length: 13; V: TRBV2; CDR3: CASSLQGSYEQYF
length: 13; V: TRBV29-1; CDR3: CSVSGRVRDGYTF
length: 13; V: TRBV3-1; CDR3: CASRPPGGETQYF
length: 13; V: TRBV12-3/TRBV12-4; CDR3: CASSPFAGSEQYF